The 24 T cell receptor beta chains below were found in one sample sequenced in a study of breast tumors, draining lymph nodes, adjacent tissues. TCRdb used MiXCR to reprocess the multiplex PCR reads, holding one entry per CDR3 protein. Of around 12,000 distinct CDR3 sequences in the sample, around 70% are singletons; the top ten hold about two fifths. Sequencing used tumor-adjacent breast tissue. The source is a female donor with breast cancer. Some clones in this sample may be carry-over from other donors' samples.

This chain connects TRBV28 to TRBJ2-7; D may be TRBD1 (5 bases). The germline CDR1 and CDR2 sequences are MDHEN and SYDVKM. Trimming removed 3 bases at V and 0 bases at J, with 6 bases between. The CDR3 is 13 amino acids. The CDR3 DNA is TGTGCCAGCAGTTTCGACAGCTCCTACGAGCAGTACTTC. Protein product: CASSFDSSYEQYF.

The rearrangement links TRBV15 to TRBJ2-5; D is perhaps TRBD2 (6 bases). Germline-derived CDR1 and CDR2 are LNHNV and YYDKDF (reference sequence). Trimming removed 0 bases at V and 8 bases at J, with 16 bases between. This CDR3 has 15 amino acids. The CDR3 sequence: CATSREVGGRTTQYF. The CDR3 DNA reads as TGTGCCACCAGCAGAGAAGTGGGGGGACGAACAACCCAGTACTTC.

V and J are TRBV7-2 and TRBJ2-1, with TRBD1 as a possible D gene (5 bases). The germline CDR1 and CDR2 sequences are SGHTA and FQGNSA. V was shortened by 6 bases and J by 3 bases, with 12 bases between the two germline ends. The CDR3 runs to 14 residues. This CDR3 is CASSGAPIYNEQFF. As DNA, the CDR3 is TGTGCCAGCAGTGGGGCGCCAATCTACAATGAGCAGTTCTTC.

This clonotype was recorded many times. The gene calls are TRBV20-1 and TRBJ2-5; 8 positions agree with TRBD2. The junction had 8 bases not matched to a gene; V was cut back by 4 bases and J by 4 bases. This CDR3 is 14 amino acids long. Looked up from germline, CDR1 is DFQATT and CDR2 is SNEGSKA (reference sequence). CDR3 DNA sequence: TGCAGTGCTACCCAAGCGGGAGTCGGAGAGACCCAGTACTTC. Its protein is CSATQAGVGETQYF.

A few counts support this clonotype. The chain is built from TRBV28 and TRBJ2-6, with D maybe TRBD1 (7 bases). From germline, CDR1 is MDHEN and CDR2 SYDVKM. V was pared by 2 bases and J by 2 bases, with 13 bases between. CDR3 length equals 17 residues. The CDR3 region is CASSLTTGEAGANVLTF. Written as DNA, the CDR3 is TGTGCCAGCAGTTTAACCACAGGGGAGGCTGGGGCCAACGTCCTGACTTTC.

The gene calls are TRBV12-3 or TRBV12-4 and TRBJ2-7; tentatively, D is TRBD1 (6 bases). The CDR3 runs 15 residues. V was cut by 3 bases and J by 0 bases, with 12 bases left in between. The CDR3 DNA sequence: TGTGCCAGCAGTTTGTCTTCGGGACACTCCTACGAGCAGTACTTC. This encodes CASSLSSGHSYEQYF.

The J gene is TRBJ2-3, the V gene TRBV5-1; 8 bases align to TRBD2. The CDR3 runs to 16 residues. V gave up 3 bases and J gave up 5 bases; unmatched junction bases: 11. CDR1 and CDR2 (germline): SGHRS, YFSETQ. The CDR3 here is CASSSRTGTREDTQYF. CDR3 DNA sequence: TGCGCCAGCAGCTCGAGAACCGGGACTAGAGAAGATACGCAGTATTTT.

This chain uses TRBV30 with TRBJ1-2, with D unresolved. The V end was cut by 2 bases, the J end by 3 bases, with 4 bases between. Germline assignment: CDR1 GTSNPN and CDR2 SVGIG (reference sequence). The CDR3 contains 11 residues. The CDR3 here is CAWSMDYGYTF. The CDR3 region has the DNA TGTGCCTGGAGTATGGACTATGGCTACACCTTC. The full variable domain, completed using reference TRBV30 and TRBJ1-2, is SQTIHQWPATLVQPVGSPLSLECTVEGTSNPNLYWYRQAAGRGLQLLFYSVGIGQISSEVPQNLSASRPQDRQFILSSKKLLLSDSGFYLCAWSMDYGYTFGSGTRLTVV.

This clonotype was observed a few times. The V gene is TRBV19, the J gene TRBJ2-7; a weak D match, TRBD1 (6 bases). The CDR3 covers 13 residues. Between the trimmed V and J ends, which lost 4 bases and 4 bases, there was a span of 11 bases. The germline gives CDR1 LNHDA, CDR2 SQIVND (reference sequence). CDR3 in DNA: TGTGCCAGTAGTACAGCGAGGGGGTACGAGCAGTACTTC. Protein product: CASSTARGYEQYF. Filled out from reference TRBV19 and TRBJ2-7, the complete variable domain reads DGGITQSPKYLFRKEGQNVTLSCEQNLNHDAMYWYRQDPGQGLRLIYYSQIVNDFQKGDIAEGYSVSREKKESFPLTVTSAQKNPTAFYLCASSTARGYEQYFGPGTRLTVT.

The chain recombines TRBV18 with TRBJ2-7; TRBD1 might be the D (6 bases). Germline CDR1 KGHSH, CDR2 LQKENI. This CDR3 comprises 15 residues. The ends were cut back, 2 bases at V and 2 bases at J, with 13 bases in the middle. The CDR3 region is CASSPGGAGAYEQYF. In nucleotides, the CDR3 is TGTGCCAGCTCACCAGGGGGCGCCGGGGCCTACGAGCAGTACTTC.

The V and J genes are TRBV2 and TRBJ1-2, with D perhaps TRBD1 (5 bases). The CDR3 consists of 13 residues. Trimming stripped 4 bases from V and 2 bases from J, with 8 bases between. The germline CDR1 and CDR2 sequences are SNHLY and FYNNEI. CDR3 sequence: CASSASGNYGYTF. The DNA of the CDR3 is TGTGCCAGCAGTGCCTCAGGGAACTATGGCTACACCTTC.

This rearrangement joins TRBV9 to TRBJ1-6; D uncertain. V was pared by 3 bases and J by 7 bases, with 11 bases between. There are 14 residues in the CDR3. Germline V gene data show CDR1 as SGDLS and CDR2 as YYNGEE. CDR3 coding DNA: TGTGCCAGCAGCGGAAGTTCTTGGAATTCACCCCTCCACTTT. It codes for CASSGSSWNSPLHF.

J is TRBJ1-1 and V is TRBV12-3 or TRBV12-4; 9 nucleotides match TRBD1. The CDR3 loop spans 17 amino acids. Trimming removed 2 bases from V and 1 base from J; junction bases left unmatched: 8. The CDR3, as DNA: TGTGCCAGCAGTTTAAGGGGACAGGGATTAGGGAACACTGAAGCTTTCTTT. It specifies CASSLRGQGLGNTEAFF.

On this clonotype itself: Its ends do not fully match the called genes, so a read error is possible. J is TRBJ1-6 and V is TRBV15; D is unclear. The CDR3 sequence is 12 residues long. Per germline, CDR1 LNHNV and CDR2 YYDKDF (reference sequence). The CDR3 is CATSRDNSPLHF. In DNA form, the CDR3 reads TGTGCCACCAGCAGAGACAATTCACCCCTTCACTTT.

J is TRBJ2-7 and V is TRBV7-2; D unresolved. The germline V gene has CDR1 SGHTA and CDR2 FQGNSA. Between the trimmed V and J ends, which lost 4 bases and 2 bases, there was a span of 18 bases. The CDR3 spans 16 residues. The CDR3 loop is CASSSTPFPGTYEQYF. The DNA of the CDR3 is TGTGCCAGCAGCTCTACGCCCTTTCCTGGAACCTACGAGCAGTACTTC.

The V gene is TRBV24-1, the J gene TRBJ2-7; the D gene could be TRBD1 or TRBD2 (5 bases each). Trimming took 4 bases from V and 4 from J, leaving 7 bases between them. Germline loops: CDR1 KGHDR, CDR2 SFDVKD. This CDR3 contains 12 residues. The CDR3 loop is CATSDGAYEQYF. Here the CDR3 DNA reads TGTGCCACCAGTGACGGGGCATACGAGCAGTACTTC.

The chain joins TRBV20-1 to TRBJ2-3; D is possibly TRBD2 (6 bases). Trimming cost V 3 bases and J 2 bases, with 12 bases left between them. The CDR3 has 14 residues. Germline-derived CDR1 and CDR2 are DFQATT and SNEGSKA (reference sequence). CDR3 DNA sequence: TGCAGTGCTAGCGGGGGAGGATCCACAGATACGCAGTATTTT. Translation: CSASGGGSTDTQYF.

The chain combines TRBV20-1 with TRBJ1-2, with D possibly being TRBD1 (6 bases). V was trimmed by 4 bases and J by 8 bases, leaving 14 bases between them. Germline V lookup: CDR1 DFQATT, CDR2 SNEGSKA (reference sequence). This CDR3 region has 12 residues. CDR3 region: CSAIWGRGGYTF. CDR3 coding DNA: TGCAGTGCTATATGGGGGCGCGGAGGCTACACCTTC.

CDR3 sequence: CATSDFTDTQYF. The CDR3 DNA reads as TGTGCCACCAGTGATTTCACAGATACGCAGTATTTT. The V call is TRBV24-1, the J call TRBJ2-3; D gene ambiguous. V was clipped by 1 base and J by 2 bases, with 0 bases between them. Germline V gene lookup returns CDR1 KGHDR and CDR2 SFDVKD. CDR3 length equals 12 residues.

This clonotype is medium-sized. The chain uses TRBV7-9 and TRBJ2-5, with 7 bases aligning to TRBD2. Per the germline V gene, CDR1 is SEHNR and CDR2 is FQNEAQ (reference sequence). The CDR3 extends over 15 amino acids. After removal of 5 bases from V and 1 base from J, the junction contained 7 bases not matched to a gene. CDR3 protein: CASSATGGPQETQYF. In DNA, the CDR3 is TGTGCCAGCAGCGCCACGGGAGGCCCCCAAGAGACCCAGTACTTC.

Here the CDR3 reads CASSQVAGGGWGKETQYF. CDR3 coding DNA: TGCGCCAGCAGCCAAGTAGCAGGGGGGGGGTGGGGTAAAGAGACCCAGTACTTC. The chain recombines TRBV4-3 with TRBJ2-5; the D call may be TRBD1 or TRBD2 (7 bases each). From germline, CDR1 is LGHNA and CDR2 YSLEER. The CDR3 runs 18 residues. With 1 base removed from V and 3 bases from J, the gap between germline ends came to 21 bases.

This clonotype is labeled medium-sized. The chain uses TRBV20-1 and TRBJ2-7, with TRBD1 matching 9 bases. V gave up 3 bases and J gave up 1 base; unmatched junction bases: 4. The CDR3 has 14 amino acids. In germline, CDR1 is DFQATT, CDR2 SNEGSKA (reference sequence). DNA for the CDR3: TGCAGTGCTAGTTTCGGACAGGGGTCCTACGAGCAGTACTTC. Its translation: CSASFGQGSYEQYF.

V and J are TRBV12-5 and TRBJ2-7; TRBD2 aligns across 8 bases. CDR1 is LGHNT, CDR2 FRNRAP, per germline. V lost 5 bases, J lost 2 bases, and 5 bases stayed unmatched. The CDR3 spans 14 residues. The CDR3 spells CASGQTSGPYEQYF. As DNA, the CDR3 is TGTGCTAGTGGTCAAACTAGCGGACCCTACGAGCAGTACTTC.

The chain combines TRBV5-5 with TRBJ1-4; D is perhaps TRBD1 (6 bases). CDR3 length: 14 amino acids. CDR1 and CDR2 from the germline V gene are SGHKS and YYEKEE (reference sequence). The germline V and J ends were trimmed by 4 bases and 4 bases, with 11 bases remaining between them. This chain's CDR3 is CASSLGDINEKLFF. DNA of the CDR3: TGTGCCAGCAGCCTGGGGGACATTAATGAAAAACTGTTTTTT. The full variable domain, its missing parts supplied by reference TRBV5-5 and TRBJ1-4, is DAGVTQSPTHLIKTRGQQVTLRCSPISGHKSVSWYQQVLGQGPQFIFQYYEKEERGRGNFPDRFSARQFPNYSSELNVNALLLGDSALYLCASSLGDINEKLFFGSGTQLSVL.